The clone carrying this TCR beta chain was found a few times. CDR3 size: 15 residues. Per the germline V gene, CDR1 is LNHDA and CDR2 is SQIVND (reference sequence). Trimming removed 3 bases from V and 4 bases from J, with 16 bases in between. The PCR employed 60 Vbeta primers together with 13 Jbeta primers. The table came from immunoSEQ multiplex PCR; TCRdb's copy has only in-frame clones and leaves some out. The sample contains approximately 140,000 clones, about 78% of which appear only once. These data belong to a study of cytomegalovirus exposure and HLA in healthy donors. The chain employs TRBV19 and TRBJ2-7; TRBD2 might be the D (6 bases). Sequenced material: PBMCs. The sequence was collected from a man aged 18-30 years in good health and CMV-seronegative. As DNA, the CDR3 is TGTGCCAGTAGTATCCCGTCGCGGGGTGTTTACGAGCAGTACTTC. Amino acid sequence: CASSIPSRGVYEQYF.